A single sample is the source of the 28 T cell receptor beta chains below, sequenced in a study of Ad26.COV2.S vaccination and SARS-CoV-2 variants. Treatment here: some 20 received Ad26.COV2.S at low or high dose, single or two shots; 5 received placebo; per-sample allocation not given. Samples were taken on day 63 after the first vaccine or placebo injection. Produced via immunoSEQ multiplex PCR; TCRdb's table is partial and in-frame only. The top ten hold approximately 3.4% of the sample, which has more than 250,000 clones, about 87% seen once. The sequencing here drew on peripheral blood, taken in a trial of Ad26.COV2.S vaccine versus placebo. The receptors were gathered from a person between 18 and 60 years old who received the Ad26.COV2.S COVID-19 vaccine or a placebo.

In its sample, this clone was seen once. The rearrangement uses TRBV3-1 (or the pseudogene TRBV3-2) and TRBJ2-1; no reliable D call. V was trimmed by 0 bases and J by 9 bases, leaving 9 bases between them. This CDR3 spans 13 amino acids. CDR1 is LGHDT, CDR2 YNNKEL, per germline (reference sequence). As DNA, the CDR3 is TGTGCCAGCAGCCAAGATCGCGCGTTTGAGCAGTTCTTC. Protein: CASSQDRAFEQFF.

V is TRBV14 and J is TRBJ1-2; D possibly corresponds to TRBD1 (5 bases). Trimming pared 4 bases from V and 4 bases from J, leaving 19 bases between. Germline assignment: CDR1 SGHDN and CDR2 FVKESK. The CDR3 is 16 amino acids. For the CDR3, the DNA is TGTGCCAGCAGCCTGGGAGACCAGGGTATGATCTATGGCTACACCTTC. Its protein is CASSLGDQGMIYGYTF.

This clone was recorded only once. Here the CDR3 reads CASSSGGRETQYF. CDR3 sequence (DNA): TGCGCCAGCAGCTCAGGGGGGCGGGAGACCCAGTACTTC. The chain recombines TRBV5-1 with TRBJ2-5; possible D gene TRBD1, 7 bases. V lost 3 bases and J 5 bases, leaving 11 bases between the germline ends. Germline loops: CDR1 SGHRS, CDR2 YFSETQ. There are 13 residues in the CDR3.

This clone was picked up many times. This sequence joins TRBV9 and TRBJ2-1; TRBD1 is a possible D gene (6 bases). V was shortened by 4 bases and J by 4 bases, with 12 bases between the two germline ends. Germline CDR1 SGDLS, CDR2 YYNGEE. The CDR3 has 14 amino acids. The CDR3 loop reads CASSLSQGYNEQFF. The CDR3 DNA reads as TGTGCCAGCAGCTTGTCACAGGGATACAATGAGCAGTTCTTC.

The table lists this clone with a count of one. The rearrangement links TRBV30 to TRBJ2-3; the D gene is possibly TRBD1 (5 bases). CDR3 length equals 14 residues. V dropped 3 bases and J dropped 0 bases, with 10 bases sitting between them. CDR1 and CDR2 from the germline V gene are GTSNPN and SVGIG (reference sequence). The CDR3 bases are TGTGCCTGGAGGATGACAGCTAGCACAGATACGCAGTATTTT. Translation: CAWRMTASTDTQYF.

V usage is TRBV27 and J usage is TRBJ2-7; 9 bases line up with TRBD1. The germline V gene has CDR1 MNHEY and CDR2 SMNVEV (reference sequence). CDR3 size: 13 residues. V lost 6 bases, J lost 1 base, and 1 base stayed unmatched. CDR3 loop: CASRTGGSYEQYF. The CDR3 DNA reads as TGTGCCAGCAGGACAGGGGGTTCCTACGAGCAGTACTTC.

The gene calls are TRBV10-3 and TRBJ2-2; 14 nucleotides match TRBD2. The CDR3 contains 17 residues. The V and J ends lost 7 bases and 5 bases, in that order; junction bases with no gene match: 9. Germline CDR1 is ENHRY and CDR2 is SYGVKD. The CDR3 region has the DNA TGTGCCATCACCCCCGGGGGGACTAGCGGGAGAACCGGGGAGCTGTTTTTT. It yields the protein CAITPGGTSGRTGELFF.

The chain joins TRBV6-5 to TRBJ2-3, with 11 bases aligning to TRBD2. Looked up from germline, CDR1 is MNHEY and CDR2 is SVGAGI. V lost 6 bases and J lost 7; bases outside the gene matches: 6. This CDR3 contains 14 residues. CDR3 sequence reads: CASRPGLAVHTQYF. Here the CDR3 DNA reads TGTGCCAGCAGACCGGGACTAGCGGTACATACGCAGTATTTT.

The CDR3 sequence: CASSLRTGEGGGELFF. CDR3 DNA sequence: TGTGCCAGCAGCCTACGGACAGGGGAAGGAGGCGGGGAGCTGTTTTTT. The rearrangement joins TRBV9 to TRBJ2-2; 9 bases align to TRBD1. The V gene's germline CDR1 is SGDLS and CDR2 YYNGEE. V dropped 4 bases and J dropped 7; count of bases not matched to a gene: 11. The CDR3 loop spans 16 amino acids.

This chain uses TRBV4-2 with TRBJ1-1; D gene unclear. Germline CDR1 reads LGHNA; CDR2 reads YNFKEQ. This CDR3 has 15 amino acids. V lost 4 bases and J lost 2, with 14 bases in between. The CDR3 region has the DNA TGTGCCAGCAGCCCAGAGAGGACGCCTAACACTGAAGCTTTCTTT. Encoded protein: CASSPERTPNTEAFF.

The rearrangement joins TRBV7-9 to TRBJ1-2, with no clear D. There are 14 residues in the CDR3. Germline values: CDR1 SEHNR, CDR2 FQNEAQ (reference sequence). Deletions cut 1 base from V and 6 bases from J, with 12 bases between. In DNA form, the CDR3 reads TGTGCCAGCAGCTTAGGGACGCTGAGTGATGGCTACACCTTC. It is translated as CASSLGTLSDGYTF. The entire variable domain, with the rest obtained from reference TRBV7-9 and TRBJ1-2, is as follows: DTGVSQNPRHKITKRGQNVTFRCDPISEHNRLYWYRQTLGQGPEFLTYFQNEAQLEKSRLLSDRFSAERPKGSFSTLEIQRTEQGDSAMYLCASSLGTLSDGYTFGSGTRLTVV.

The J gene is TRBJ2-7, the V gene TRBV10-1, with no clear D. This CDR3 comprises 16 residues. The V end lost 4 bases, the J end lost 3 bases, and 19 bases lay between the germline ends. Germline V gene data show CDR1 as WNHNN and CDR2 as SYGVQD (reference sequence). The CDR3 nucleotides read TGCGCCAGCAGTGGAGGAAAGGGCCAAAACTACTACGAGCAGTACTTC. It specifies CASSGGKGQNYYEQYF.

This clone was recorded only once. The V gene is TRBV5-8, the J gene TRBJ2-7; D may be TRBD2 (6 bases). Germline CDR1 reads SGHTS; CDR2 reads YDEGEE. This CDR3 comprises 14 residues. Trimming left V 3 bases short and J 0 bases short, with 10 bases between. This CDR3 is CASSSGDGSYEQYF. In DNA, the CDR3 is TGTGCCAGCAGCTCGGGGGACGGCTCCTACGAGCAGTACTTC.

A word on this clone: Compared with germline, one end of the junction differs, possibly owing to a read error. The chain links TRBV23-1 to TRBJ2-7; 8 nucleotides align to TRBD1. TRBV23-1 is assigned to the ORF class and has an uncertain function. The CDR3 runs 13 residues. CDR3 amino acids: CASSQSQGAELPF. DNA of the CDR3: TGCGCCAGCAGTCAATCCCAGGGGGCCGAACTTCCCTTC.

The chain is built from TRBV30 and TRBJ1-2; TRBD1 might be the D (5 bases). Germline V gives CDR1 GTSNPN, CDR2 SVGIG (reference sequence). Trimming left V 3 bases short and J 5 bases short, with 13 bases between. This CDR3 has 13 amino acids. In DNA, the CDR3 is TGTGCCTGGAGCCCCAGGGAAGGATATGGCTACACCTTC. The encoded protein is CAWSPREGYGYTF.

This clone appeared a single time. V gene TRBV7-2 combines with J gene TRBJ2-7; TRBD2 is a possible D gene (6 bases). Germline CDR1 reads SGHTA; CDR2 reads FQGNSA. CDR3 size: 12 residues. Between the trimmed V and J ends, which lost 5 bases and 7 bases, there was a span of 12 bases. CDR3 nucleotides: TGTGCCAGCAGCCAAGGGACTGGGGAGCAGTACTTC. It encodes CASSQGTGEQYF.

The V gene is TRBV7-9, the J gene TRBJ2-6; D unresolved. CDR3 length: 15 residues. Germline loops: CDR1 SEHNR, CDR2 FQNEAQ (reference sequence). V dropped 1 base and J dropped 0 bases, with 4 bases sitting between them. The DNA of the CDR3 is TGTGCCAGCAGCTTAGTTAGCTCTGGGGCCAACGTCCTGACTTTC. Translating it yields CASSLVSSGANVLTF.

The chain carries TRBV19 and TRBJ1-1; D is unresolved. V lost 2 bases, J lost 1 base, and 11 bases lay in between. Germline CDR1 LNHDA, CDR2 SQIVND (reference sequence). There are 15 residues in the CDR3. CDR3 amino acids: CASSITRRGNTEAFF. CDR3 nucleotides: TGTGCCAGTAGTATAACCAGGCGGGGGAACACTGAAGCTTTCTTT.

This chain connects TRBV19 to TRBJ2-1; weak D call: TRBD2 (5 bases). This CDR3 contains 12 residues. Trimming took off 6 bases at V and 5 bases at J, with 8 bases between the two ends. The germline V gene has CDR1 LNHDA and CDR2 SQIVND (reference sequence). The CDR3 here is CASSWRDNEQFF. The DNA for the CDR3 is TGTGCCAGTAGCTGGCGGGACAATGAGCAGTTCTTC. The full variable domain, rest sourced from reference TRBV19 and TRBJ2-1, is DGGITQSPKYLFRKEGQNVTLSCEQNLNHDAMYWYRQDPGQGLRLIYYSQIVNDFQKGDIAEGYSVSREKKESFPLTVTSAQKNPTAFYLCASSWRDNEQFFGPGTRLTVL.

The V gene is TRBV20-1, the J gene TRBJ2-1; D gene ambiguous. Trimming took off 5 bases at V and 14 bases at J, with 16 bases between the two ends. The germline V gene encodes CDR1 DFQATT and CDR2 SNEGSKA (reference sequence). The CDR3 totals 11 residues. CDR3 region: CSAPYGRAEFF. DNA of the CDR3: TGCAGTGCTCCGTATGGTCGGGCGGAGTTCTTC.

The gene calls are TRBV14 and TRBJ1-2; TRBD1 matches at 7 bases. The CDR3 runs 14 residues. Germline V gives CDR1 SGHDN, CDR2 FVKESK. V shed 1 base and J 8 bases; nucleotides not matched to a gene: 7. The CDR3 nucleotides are TGTGCCAGCAGCCAAGCGACAGGGCTTTCGGGCTACACCTTC. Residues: CASSQATGLSGYTF.

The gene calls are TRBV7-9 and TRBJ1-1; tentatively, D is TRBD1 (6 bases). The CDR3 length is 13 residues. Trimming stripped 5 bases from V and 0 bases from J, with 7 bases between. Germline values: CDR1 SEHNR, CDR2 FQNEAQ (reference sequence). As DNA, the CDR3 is TGTGCCAGCAGCAGACAGGTGAACACTGAAGCTTTCTTT. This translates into CASSRQVNTEAFF.

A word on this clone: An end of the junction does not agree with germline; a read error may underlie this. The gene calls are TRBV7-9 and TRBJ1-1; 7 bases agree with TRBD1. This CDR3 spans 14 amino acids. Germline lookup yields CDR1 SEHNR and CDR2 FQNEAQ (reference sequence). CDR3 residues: CASSRTTGNPEAFF. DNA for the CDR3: TGTGCCAGCAGCCGAACGACAGGGAACCCTGAAGCTTTCTTT.

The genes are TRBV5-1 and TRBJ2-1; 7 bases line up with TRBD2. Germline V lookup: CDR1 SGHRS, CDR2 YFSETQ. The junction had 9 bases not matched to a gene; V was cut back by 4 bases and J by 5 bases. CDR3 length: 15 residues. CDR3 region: CASSGSGTTNNEQFF. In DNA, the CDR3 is TGCGCCAGCAGCGGATCCGGGACTACTAACAATGAGCAGTTCTTC. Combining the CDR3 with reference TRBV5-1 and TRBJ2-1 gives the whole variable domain KAGVTQTPRYLIKTRGQQVTLSCSPISGHRSVSWYQQTPGQGLQFLFEYFSETQRNKGNFPGRFSGRQFSNSRSEMNVSTLELGDSALYLCASSGSGTTNNEQFFGPGTRLTVL.

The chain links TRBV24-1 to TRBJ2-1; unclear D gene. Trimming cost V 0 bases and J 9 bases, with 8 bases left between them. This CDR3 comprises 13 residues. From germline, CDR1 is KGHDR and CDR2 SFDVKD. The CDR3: CATSDLLGLEQFF. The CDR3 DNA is TGTGCCACCAGTGATTTGCTCGGTCTTGAGCAGTTCTTC.

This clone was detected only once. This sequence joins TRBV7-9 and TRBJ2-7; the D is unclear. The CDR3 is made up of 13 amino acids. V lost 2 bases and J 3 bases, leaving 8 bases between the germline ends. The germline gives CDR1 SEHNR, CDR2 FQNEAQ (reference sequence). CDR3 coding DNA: TGTGCCAGCAGCTTACCAACGTACTACGAGCAGTACTTC. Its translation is CASSLPTYYEQYF.

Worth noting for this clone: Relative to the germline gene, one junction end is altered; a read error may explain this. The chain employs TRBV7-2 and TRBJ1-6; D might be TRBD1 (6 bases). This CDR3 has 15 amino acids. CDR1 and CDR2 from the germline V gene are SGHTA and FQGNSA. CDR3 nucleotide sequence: TGTGCCAGCAGCCAGCAGGCAGGGGTTAATTTACCCCTCCACTTT. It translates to CASSQQAGVNLPLHF.

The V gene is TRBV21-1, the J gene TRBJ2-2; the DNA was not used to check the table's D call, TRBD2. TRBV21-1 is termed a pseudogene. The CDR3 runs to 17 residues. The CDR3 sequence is CASSGGREGRSTGELFF. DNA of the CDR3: TGTGCCAGCAGCGGAGGCAGGGAGGGACGAAGCACCGGGGAGCTGTTTTTT.